The rows below give T cell receptor beta chains drawn from one sample of a study of T cell repertoires in aging, cancer and after chemotherapy. TCRdb reprocessed the multiplex PCR reads via MiXCR and lists one record per CDR3 protein. The sample consists of over a thousand distinct CDR3 sequences, roughly 28% of them appearing once. What was sequenced was blood. The source is a human donor with a solid tumor. Both conserved end residues are part of each CDR3. Clone size is given for some rows only: seen once, a few or many times, or a class if the clone is expanded.

cdr3_aa	cdr3_length	v_call	clone_size
CASSASRSSPQHF	13	TRBV27	medium-sized
CASSLADLGGNEKLFF	16	TRBV7-9	few
CASSDGASGNEQYF	14	TRBV6-1	large
CASSPYRLAGVTDTQYF	17	TRBV7-9	large
CSARNEQYF	9	TRBV20-1	large
CSAQPGLAGSTEQFF	15	TRBV20-1	large
CSLRRNTEAFF	11	TRBV29-1	-
CASSFPGTSWGFNSPLHF	18	TRBV7-2	medium-sized
CASSPRTGKLNTGELFF	17	TRBV28	-
CASSEGVVSRAFF	13	TRBV6-1	medium-sized
CASKGGSGIYNEQFF	15	TRBV19	large
CASRPGTGIQETQYF	15	TRBV12-3/TRBV12-4	large
CASSEDRHSGNTIYF	15	TRBV6-5	-